Detailed here is one T cell receptor (beta chain). No cognate antigen has been identified for it. There are no base qualities to consult, and no much larger clone falls within one base. The record originates from a study of blood T cell repertoires in COVID-19 (dated by TCRdb to the early 2020s). About the full investigation: Samples from collaborators originated in the United States, Italy and Spain and spanned both the acute and convalescent phases of COVID-19. Nearly every sample came with metadata listing a de-identified subject ID, COVID-19 status, age in years and sex. Deeply sampled blood TCRbeta repertoires from subjects exposed to, actively infected with, or recovered from COVID-19 were included in the dataset. Where available, HLA class I and class II types were taken from metadata supplied by the sample provider and were not determined by assay-based typing. Samples came from the ongoing ImmuneRACE study (first 160 participants) plus 1,254 subjects from 6 global collaborators. The repertoires were made available in a free public database intended to serve as a resource for research on the immune response to SARS-CoV-2. The material from the prospective study consisted of cDNA or gDNA derived from T cells, B-cell-depleted T cells, or PBMCs. Results the study describes overall, beyond this receptor: The quantity of clinical and demographic metadata differed by source and by participant and was supplied without curation.

TCRbeta CDR3 regions were amplified from genomic DNA by means of the immunoSEQ Assay, a bias-controlled multiplex PCR. Regarding the original processing steps: The number of nucleated cells in each sample was estimated from the amplification of reference gene primers within the assay. To quantify the absolute abundance of each unique TCRbeta CDR3 rearrangement, sequence reads were collapsed and filtered. For each sample, productive Simpson clonality was calculated by taking the square root of Simpson's diversity index across productive rearrangements. Entries here come from immuneACCESS through TCRdb and include only in-frame sequences with V and J called. Some clones fail to appear in such tables; in the studies checked, an unresolved V gene covers under half of the shortfall, and the cause of the remainder is unknown. For V, J and clone size, that table is used; D and trimming come from the DNA. A total of nearly 95,000 clones appear in this sample, approximately 79% of them only once. In total, the top ten clones hold 3% to 4.5% of the sample.

One collaborating source in Seattle enrolled patients while the patients were actively infected and followed the patients over time throughout the course of disease. Collaborating institutions collected whole blood in K2EDTA tubes following their own protocols. For TCRbeta analysis, collaborators shipped samples as frozen whole blood, isolated PBMCs, or DNA extracted from either of those sample types. Trimming costs V 0 bases and J 5 bases, and their ends lie 9 bases apart. For CDR1 and CDR2, the germline V gene lists SQVTM and ANQGSEA. The CDR3 numbers 13 residues from cysteine through phenylalanine. Of the read, only the CDR3 DNA is kept; its 39 bases are in frame from base 1.

The chain is made from TRBV29-1 and TRBJ2-3; the best D guess is TRBD2, with 6 bases matching. This clonotype originated in a man aged 65-85 years with COVID-19, enrolled during active disease. The specimen sequenced was peripheral blood. The CDR3 region reads CSVEDLALDTQYF. The DNA is TGCAGCGTTGAAGATCTAGCGTTAGATACGCAGTATTTT.